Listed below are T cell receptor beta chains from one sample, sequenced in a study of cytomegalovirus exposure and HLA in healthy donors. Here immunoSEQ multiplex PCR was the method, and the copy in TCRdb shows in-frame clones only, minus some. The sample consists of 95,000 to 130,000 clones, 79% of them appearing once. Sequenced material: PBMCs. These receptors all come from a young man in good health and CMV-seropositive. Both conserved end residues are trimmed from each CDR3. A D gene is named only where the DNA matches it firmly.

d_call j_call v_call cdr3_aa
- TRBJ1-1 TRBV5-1 ASSFTTTALNTEAF
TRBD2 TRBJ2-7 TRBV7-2 ASSRTSGGVYYEQY
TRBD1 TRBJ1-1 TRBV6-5 ASSYSILRGPLAF
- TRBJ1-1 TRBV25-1 ASSGSEADDTEAF
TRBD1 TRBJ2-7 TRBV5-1 ASSLDTGTASYEQY
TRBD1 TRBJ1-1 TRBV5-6 ASGEGAPTVAAEAF
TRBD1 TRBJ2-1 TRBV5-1 ASSLGQGLYNEQF
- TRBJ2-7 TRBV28 ASDEGSYEQY
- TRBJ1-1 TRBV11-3 ASSLDGRDTEAF
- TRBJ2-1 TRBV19 ASSIDKYSGRRL
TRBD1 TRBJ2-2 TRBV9 ASSVAPPGQGAYTGELF